Listed here is a single T cell receptor (beta chain). The antigen remains undetermined. The entirety of the isolated RNA underwent reverse transcription, so expressed TCRB transcripts were sequenced. For naive, central memory and regulatory T cell samples, reads averaged about 3.7 million. Assay: immunoSEQ multiplex PCR; the TCRdb copy retains only in-frame clones and omits some. The sample lists about 23,000 clones; 55% to 70% were seen once. The sample comes from a study of beta chain features in type 1 diabetes. Notes on the study in general: For patients and controls alike, PCR might favor shorter templates to the same degree. Highly expressing activated T cells could be over-counted with a cDNA template. VDJ junctions sequenced from type 1 diabetes patients showed fewer insertions and more deletions. TCRB CDR3s were moderately but significantly shorter in Type 1 diabetes patients in all four CD4+ subsets.

Deletions cut 1 base from V and 5 bases from J, with 14 bases between. Germline CDR1 reads SGHTA; CDR2 reads FQGNSA. The CDR3 length is 15 residues. The V gene is TRBV7-2, the J gene TRBJ2-5, with unresolved D. The clonotype originates from a man aged 18 to 30 with type 1 diabetes. Sequencing was carried out using Tregs from blood. The CDR3 nucleotides read TGTGCCAGCAGCTTAGTCCCTTTGGCCTCCGAGACCCAGTACTTC. Encoded protein: CASSLVPLASETQYF.